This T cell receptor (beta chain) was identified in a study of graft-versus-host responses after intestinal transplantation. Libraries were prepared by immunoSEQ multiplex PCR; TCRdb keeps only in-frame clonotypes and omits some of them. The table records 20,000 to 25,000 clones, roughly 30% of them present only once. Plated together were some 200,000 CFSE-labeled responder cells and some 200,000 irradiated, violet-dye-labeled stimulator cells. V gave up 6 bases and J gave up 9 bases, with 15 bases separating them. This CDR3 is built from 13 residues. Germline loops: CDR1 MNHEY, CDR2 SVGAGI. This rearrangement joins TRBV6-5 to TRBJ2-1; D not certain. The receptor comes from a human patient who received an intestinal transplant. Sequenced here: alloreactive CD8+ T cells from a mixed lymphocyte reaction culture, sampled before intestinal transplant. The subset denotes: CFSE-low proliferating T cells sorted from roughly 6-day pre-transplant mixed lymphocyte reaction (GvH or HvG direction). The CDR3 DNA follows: TGTGCCAGCAGGGCGCTGATCTCCATTGAGCAGTTCTTC. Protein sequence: CASRALISIEQFF.